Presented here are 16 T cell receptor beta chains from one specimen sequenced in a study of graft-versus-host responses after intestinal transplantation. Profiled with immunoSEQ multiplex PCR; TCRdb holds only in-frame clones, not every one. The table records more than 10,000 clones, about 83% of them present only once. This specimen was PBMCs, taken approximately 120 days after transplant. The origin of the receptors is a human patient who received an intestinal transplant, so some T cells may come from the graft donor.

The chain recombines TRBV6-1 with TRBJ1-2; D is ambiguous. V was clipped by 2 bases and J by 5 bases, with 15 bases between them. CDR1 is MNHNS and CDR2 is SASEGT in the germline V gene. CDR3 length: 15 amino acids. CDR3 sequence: CASSESAEGEYGYTF. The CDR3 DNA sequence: TGTGCCAGCAGTGAATCGGCGGAGGGTGAATATGGCTACACCTTC.

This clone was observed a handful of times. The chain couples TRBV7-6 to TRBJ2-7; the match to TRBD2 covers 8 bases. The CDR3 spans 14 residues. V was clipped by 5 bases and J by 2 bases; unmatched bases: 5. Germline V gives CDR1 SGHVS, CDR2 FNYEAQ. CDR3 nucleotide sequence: TGTGCCAGCAGCCCCAGCGGGAGCGCCTACGAGCAGTACTTC. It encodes CASSPSGSAYEQYF.

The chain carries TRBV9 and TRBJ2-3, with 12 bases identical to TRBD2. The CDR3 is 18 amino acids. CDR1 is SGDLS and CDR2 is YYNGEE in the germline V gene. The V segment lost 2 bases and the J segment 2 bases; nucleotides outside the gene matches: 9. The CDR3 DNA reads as TGTGCCAGCAGCGTCACTCTAGCGGGAGGGTGGTTCACAGATACGCAGTATTTT. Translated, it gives CASSVTLAGGWFTDTQYF.

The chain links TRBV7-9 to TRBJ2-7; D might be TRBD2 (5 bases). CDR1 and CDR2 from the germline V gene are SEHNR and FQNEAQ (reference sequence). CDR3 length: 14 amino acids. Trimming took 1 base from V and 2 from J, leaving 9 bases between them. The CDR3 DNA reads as TGTGCCAGCAGCTTAGTGGACGGGACCTACGAGCAGTACTTC. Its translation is CASSLVDGTYEQYF. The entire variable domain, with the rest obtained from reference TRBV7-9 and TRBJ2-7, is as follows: DTGVSQNPRHKITKRGQNVTFRCDPISEHNRLYWYRQTLGQGPEFLTYFQNEAQLEKSRLLSDRFSAERPKGSFSTLEIQRTEQGDSAMYLCASSLVDGTYEQYFGPGTRLTVT.

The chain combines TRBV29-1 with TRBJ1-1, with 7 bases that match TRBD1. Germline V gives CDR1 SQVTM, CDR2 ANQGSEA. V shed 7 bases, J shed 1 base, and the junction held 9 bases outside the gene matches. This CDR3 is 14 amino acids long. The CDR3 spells CSGGQYASNTEAFF. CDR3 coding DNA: TGCAGCGGGGGACAGTACGCATCGAACACTGAAGCTTTCTTT.

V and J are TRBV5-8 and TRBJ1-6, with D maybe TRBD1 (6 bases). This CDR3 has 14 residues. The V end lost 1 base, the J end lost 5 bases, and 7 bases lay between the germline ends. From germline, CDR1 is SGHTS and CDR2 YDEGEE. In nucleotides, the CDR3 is TGTGCCAGCAGCTTGCCAGGGGATAATTCACCCCTCCACTTT. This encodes CASSLPGDNSPLHF. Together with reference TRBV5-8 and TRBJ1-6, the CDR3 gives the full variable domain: EAGVTQSPTHLIKTRGQQATLRCSPISGHTSVYWYQQALGLGLQFLLWYDEGEERNRGNFPPRFSGRQFPNYSSELNVNALELEDSALYLCASSLPGDNSPLHFGNGTRLTVT.

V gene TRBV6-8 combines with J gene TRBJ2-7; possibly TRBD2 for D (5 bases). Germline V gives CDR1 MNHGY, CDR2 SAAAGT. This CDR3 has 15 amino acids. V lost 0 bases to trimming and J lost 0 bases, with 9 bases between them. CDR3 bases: TGTGCCAGCAGTTACTCCAGCGGTAGCTCCTACGAGCAGTACTTC. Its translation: CASSYSSGSSYEQYF.

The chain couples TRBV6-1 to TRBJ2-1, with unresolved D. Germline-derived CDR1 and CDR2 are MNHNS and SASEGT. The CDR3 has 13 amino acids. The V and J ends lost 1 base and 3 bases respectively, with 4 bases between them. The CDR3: CASSEGDYNEQFF. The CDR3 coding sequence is TGTGCCAGCAGTGAAGGGGACTACAATGAGCAGTTCTTC.

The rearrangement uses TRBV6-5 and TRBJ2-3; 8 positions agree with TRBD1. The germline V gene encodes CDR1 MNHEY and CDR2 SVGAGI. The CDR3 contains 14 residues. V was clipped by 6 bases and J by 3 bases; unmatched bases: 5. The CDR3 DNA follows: TGTGCCAGCAGAAAGGACAGGGCAACAGATACGCAGTATTTT. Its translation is CASRKDRATDTQYF.

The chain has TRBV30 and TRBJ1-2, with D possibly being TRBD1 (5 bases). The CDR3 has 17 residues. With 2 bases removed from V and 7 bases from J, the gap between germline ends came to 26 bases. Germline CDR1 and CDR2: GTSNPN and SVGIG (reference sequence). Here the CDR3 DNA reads TGTGCCTGGAGTAGTAGTGTTTTGGCAGGGTGGGCCTTTGGCTACACCTTC. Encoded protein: CAWSSSVLAGWAFGYTF.

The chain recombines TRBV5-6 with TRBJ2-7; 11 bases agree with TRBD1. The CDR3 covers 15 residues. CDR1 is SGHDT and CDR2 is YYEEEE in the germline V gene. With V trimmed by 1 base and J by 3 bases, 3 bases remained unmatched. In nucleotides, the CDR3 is TGTGCCAGCAGCTTGAGGGGACAGGGGGACTACGAGCAGTACTTC. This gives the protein CASSLRGQGDYEQYF.

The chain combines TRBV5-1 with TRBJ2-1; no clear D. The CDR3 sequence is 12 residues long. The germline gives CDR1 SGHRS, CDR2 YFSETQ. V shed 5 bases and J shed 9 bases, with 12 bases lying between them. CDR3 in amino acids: CASRSGNAEQFF. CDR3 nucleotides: TGCGCCAGCAGAAGTGGGAATGCTGAGCAGTTCTTC. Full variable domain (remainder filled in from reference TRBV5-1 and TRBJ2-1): KAGVTQTPRYLIKTRGQQVTLSCSPISGHRSVSWYQQTPGQGLQFLFEYFSETQRNKGNFPGRFSGRQFSNSRSEMNVSTLELGDSALYLCASRSGNAEQFFGPGTRLTVL.

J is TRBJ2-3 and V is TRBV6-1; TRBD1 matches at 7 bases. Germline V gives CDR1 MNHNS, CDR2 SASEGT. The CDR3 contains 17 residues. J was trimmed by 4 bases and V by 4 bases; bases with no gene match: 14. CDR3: CASSGPGQRTPPDTQYF. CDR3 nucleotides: TGTGCCAGCAGTGGACCGGGACAGCGGACACCCCCAGATACGCAGTATTTT.

CDR3 protein: CAWSEQASSYNSPLHF. DNA for the CDR3: TGTGCCTGGAGCGAACAGGCAAGCTCCTATAATTCACCCCTCCACTTT. This chain uses TRBV30 with TRBJ1-6, with D possibly being TRBD1 (5 bases). With 3 bases removed from V and 0 bases from J, the gap between germline ends came to 12 bases. CDR3 length equals 16 residues. Looked up from germline, CDR1 is GTSNPN and CDR2 is SVGIG (reference sequence).

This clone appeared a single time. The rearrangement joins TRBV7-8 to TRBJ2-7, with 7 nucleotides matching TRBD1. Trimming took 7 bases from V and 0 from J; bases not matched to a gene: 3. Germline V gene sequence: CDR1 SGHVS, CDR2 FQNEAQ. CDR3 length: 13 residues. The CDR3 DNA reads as TGTGCCAGCACCCAGGGGGACTCCTACGAGCAGTACTTC. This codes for CASTQGDSYEQYF.

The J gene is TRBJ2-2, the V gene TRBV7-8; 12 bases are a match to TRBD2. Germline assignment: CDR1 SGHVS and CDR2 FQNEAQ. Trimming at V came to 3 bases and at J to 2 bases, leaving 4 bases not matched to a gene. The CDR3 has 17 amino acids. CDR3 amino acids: CASSLGLAGYNTGELFF. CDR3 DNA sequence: TGTGCCAGCAGCTTGGGACTAGCGGGTTATAACACCGGGGAGCTGTTTTTT.